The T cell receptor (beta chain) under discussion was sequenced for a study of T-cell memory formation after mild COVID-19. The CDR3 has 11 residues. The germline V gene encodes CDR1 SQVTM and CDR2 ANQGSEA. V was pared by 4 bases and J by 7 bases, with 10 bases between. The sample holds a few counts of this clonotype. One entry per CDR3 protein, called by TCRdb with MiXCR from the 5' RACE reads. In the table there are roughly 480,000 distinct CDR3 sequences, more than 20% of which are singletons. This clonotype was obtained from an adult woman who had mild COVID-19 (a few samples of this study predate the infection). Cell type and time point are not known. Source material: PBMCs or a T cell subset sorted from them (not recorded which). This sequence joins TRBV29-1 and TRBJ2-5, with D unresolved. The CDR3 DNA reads TGCAGCGTTGTATACGAGCGGACCCAGTACTTC. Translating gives CSVVYERTQYF.